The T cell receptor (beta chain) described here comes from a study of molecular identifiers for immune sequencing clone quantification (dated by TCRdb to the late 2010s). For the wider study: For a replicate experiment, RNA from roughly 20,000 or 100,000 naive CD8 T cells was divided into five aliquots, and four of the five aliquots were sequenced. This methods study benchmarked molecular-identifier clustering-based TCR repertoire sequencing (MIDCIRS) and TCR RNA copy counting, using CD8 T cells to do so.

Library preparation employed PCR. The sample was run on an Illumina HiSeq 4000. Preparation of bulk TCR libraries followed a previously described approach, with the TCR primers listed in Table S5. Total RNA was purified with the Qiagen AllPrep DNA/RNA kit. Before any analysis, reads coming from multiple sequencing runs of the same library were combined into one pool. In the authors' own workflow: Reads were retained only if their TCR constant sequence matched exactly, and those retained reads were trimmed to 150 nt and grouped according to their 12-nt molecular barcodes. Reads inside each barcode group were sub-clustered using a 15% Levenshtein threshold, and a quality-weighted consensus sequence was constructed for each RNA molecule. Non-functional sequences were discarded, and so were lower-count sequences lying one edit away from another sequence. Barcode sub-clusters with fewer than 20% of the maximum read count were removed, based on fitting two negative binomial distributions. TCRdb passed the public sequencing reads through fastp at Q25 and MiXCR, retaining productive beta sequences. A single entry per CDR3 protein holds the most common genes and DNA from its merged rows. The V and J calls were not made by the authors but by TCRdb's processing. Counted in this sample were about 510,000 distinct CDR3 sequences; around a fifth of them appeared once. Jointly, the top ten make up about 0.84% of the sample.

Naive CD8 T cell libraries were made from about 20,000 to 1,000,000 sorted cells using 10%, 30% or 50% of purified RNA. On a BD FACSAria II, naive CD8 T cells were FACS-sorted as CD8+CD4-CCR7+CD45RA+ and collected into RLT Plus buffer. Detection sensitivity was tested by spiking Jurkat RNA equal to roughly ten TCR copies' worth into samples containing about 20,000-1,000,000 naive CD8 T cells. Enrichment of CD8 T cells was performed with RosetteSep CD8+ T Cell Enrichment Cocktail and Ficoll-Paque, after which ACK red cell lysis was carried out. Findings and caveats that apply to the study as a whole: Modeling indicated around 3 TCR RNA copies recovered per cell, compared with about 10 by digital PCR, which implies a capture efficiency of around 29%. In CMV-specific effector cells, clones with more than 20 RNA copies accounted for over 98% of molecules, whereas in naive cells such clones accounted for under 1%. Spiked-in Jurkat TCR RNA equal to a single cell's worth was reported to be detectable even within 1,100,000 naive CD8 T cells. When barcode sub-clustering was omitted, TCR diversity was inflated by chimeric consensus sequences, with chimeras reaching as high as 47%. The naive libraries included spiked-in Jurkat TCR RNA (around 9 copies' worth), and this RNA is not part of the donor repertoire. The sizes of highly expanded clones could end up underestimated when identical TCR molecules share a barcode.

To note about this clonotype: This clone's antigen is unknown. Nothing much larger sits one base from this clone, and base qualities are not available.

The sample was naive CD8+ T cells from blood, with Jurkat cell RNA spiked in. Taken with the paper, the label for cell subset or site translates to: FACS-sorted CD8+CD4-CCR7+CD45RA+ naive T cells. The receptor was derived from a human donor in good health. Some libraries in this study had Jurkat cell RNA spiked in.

The CDR3 sequence is CASSPRGGQRDTEAFF. At the DNA level, the sequence is TGTGCCAGCAGTCCCCGGGGGGGACAAAGGGACACTGAAGCTTTCTTT. This sequence uses TRBV7-9 and TRBJ1-1; perhaps TRBD1 is the D gene, with 6 bases matching. From the cysteine up to the phenylalanine, the CDR3 has a length of 16 residues. The entry retains the CDR3 DNA only, 48 bases that are in frame from base 1. CDR1 and CDR2 are drawn from the germline V gene (reference sequence): SEHNR, FQNEAQ. Trimming removed 6 bases from V and 3 bases from J, leaving 20 bases between the germline ends.